This T cell receptor beta chain stems from a study of metastatic and nonmetastatic thyroid tumors. Study at large: Blood and tumor or nodule tissue repertoires from malignant and benign thyroid patients were compared.

CDR1 is MGHRA, CDR2 YSYEKL, per germline. Trimming pared 9 bases from V and 4 bases from J, leaving 12 bases between. This CDR3 has 13 amino acids. This clone is medium-sized by share. Its specificity is not known. Study-wide results and caveats: When malignant thyroid tumors were compared with benign nodules, TCR beta diversity was reportedly significantly higher in the malignant tumors. This held in both blood and tumor samples.

No treatment of any kind had been given to any patient before thyroid surgery. How the authors handled the data: Differences in CDR3 between clinicopathological groups were drawn on to build a classifier intended to discriminate distant-metastatic papillary thyroid cancer patients. TCRdb recomputed clones from the PCR reads via MiXCR. Here the V and J calls rest on TCRdb's processing, not on the authors' analysis. This table has about 5,900 clones, approximately 33% appearing once. The chain recombines TRBV4-1 with TRBJ1-4, with D unclear. The sample consisted of adjacent normal tissue. The receptor comes from a male donor with papillary thyroid cancer or a benign thyroid nodule (not recorded which). Some clones in this sample may be carry-over from other donors' samples. CDR3 in amino acids: CASTTVGNEKLFF. Written as DNA, the CDR3 is TGCGCCAGTACCACAGTGGGTAATGAAAAACTGTTTTTT.